The next 31 T cell receptor beta chains were all read from a single sample in a study of cytomegalovirus exposure and HLA in healthy donors. 60 Vbeta and 13 Jbeta primers were used in PCR. TCRdb's copy holds only in-frame clones and misses some; the assay was immunoSEQ multiplex PCR. The sample consists of more than 95,000 clones, less than 80% of them appearing once. Sequences were obtained from PBMCs. Every receptor here comes from a woman aged 50 to 60 in good health and CMV-seropositive.

This chain links TRBV7-2 with TRBJ2-2, with unresolved D. Trimming took off 1 base at V and 2 bases at J, with 8 bases between the two ends. Germline V gene lookup returns CDR1 SGHTA and CDR2 FQGNSA. The length of the CDR3 is 15 residues. CDR3 residues: CASSLVVVNTGELFF. The CDR3 region has the DNA TGTGCCAGCAGCTTAGTAGTAGTCAACACCGGGGAGCTGTTTTTT.

This chain links TRBV18 with TRBJ1-1; 11 positions agree with TRBD1. The CDR3 totals 16 residues. V lost 3 bases to trimming and J lost 1 base; unmatched junction nucleotides: 4. Germline CDR1 reads KGHSH; CDR2 reads LQKENI. CDR3 nucleotides: TGTGCCAGCTCACCCTATGGACAGGGGGCGAACACTGAAGCTTTCTTT. Its translation: CASSPYGQGANTEAFF. Together with reference TRBV18 and TRBJ1-1, the CDR3 gives the full variable domain: NAGVMQNPRHLVRRRGQEARLRCSPMKGHSHVYWYRQLPEEGLKFMVYLQKENIIDESGMPKERFSAEFPKEGPSILRIQQVVRGDSAAYFCASSPYGQGANTEAFFGQGTRLTVV.

The chain carries TRBV7-2 and TRBJ2-3, with D maybe TRBD1 (5 bases). The CDR3 spans 14 residues. The germline V and J ends were trimmed by 2 bases and 0 bases, with 6 bases remaining between them. Germline-derived CDR1 and CDR2 are SGHTA and FQGNSA. This CDR3 reads CASSLPGSTDTQYF. The CDR3 nucleotides read TGTGCCAGCAGCTTACCAGGGAGCACAGATACGCAGTATTTT.

V gene TRBV4-1 combines with J gene TRBJ2-2, with a tentative D call TRBD2 (6 bases). There are 16 residues in the CDR3. Looked up from germline, CDR1 is MGHRA and CDR2 is YSYEKL. Trimming pared 0 bases from V and 4 bases from J, leaving 12 bases between. Here the CDR3 reads CASSQEAGTGTGELFF. In DNA form, the CDR3 reads TGCGCCAGCAGCCAAGAGGCGGGGACGGGCACCGGGGAGCTGTTTTTT.

The rearrangement joins TRBV28 to TRBJ1-1; D is perhaps TRBD1 (6 bases). CDR1 and CDR2 from the germline V gene are MDHEN and SYDVKM. The CDR3 is 14 residues long. V gave up 3 bases and J gave up 9 bases, with 17 bases separating them. CDR3 nucleotide sequence: TGTGCCAGCAGTTTGGGATCATCGGGGGGCAAAGCTTTCTTT. This sequence encodes CASSLGSSGGKAFF.

The chain employs TRBV30 and TRBJ1-1; TRBD1 aligns across 8 bases. Unmatched junction bases numbered 11, after V lost 3 bases and J lost 8 bases. The CDR3 extends over 14 amino acids. CDR1 GTSNPN and CDR2 SVGIG come from the germline V gene (reference sequence). The CDR3 DNA reads as TGTGCCTGGAGATTAAGCAGGGGGCTTGGGGAAGCTTTCTTT. Translating gives CAWRLSRGLGEAFF.

DNA of the CDR3: TGTGCCTGGTCTCCCAATAACCTATACGAGCAGTACTTC. Its translation: CAWSPNNLYEQYF. The V gene is TRBV30, the J gene TRBJ2-7; D is undetermined. V was clipped by 5 bases and J by 4 bases, with 15 bases between them. The germline CDR1 and CDR2 sequences are GTSNPN and SVGIG (reference sequence). The CDR3 consists of 13 residues.

This clone was picked up one time. The V and J genes are TRBV5-1 and TRBJ2-3; 14 bases map to TRBD2. This CDR3 region has 15 residues. With V trimmed by 5 bases and J by 4 bases, 3 bases remained unmatched. The V gene's germline CDR1 is SGHRS and CDR2 YFSETQ. CDR3 amino acids: CASSRLAGGSDTQYF. The CDR3 nucleotides read TGCGCCAGCAGTCGACTAGCGGGGGGGTCAGATACGCAGTATTTT.

The chain recombines TRBV7-5 with TRBJ2-5; the table calls TRBD2, which could not be checked here. TRBV7-5 is marked as a pseudogene. The CDR3 contains 16 residues. CDR3 nucleotides: TGTGTCAGAAGCTCTAACGGGACTAGCGGGAGGAAGACCCAGTACTTC. Translating it yields CVRSSNGTSGRKTQYF.

The chain carries TRBV2 and TRBJ1-5, with D tentatively TRBD1 (6 bases). CDR1 is SNHLY and CDR2 is FYNNEI in the germline V gene. V lost 6 bases and J 3 bases, leaving 9 bases between the germline ends. This CDR3 comprises 13 residues. CDR3: CASRGDNNQPQHF. DNA of the CDR3: TGTGCCAGCAGAGGGGACAACAATCAGCCCCAGCATTTT.

V usage is TRBV4-3 and J usage is TRBJ1-2; the D gene is possibly TRBD1 (5 bases). V was trimmed by 4 bases and J by 6 bases, leaving 15 bases between them. Germline CDR1 LGHNA, CDR2 YSLEER. This CDR3 has 14 amino acids. The CDR3 DNA reads as TGCGCCAGCAGCCCCGCCGGGGGATACGATGGCTACACCTTC. Its protein is CASSPAGGYDGYTF.

V usage is TRBV27 and J usage is TRBJ1-6, with TRBD1 as a possible D gene (6 bases). The CDR3 contains 16 residues. Germline assignment: CDR1 MNHEY and CDR2 SMNVEV (reference sequence). V lost 6 bases, J lost 9 bases, and 21 bases lay in between. CDR3 DNA sequence: TGTGCCAGCAGCGCGTTCACGGGCATAGGGGGTTCACCCCTCCACTTT. Translation: CASSAFTGIGGSPLHF.

V usage is TRBV19 and J usage is TRBJ1-1; possible D gene TRBD1, 5 bases. The CDR3 is 14 residues long. Trimming left V 7 bases short and J 3 bases short, with 15 bases between. From germline, CDR1 is LNHDA and CDR2 SQIVND (reference sequence). The CDR3 loop reads CASTASGKDTEAFF. CDR3 nucleotide sequence: TGTGCCAGTACGGCGTCAGGGAAGGACACTGAAGCTTTCTTT.

J is TRBJ1-1 and V is TRBV27; D gene unclear. Trimming pared 2 bases from V and 0 bases from J, leaving 10 bases between. Germline CDR1 is MNHEY and CDR2 is SMNVEV (reference sequence). CDR3 size: 15 residues. CDR3: CASSLGGRLNTEAFF. CDR3 nucleotide sequence: TGTGCCAGCAGTTTAGGAGGCAGGTTGAACACTGAAGCTTTCTTT.

The chain couples TRBV18 to TRBJ1-1; possible D gene TRBD1, 5 bases. V was trimmed by 3 bases and J by 1 base, leaving 9 bases between them. CDR1 KGHSH and CDR2 LQKENI come from the germline V gene. CDR3 length: 14 amino acids. The CDR3, as DNA: TGTGCCAGCTCACCCGGGACTTCGAACACTGAAGCTTTCTTT. As protein: CASSPGTSNTEAFF.

The rearrangement uses TRBV2 and TRBJ2-1, with D possibly being TRBD2 (5 bases). The CDR3 is 15 residues long. The V and J ends lost 0 bases and 4 bases respectively, with 10 bases between them. Germline lookup yields CDR1 SNHLY and CDR2 FYNNEI. The CDR3 DNA is TGTGCCAGCAGTGAAGCTATGGGAGCGTACAATGAGCAGTTCTTC. Its protein product is CASSEAMGAYNEQFF.

This clone has only a few counts. This chain links TRBV28 with TRBJ2-1, with a tentative D call TRBD1 (5 bases). CDR3 length equals 15 residues. Germline CDR1 MDHEN, CDR2 SYDVKM. Trimming removed 3 bases at V and 6 bases at J, with 15 bases between. CDR3 residues: CASSFRGGGSNEQFF. The CDR3 DNA is TGTGCCAGCAGTTTTAGGGGCGGCGGATCCAATGAGCAGTTCTTC.

The V and J genes are TRBV14 and TRBJ2-7; D perhaps matches TRBD1 (7 bases). The germline V and J ends were trimmed by 4 bases and 2 bases, with 18 bases remaining between them. Germline assignment: CDR1 SGHDN and CDR2 FVKESK. This CDR3 has 16 amino acids. CDR3 DNA sequence: TGTGCCAGCAGCCCGTACGGGGGACAGCCGGCCTACGAGCAGTACTTC. This translates into CASSPYGGQPAYEQYF. Full variable domain (missing parts from reference TRBV14 and TRBJ2-7): EAGVTQFPSHSVIEKGQTVTLRCDPISGHDNLYWYRRVMGKEIKFLLHFVKESKQDESGMPNNRFLAERTGGTYSTLKVQPAELEDSGVYFCASSPYGGQPAYEQYFGPGTRLTVT.

For this clone: The sample has other DNA sequences that encode this CDR3 too. The gene calls are TRBV10-1 and TRBJ1-1; D unclear. V lost 2 bases and J 0 bases, leaving 7 bases between the germline ends. Germline V gene data show CDR1 as WNHNN and CDR2 as SYGVQD (reference sequence). The CDR3 covers 14 residues. This chain's CDR3 is CASSERAMNTEAFF. In DNA, the CDR3 is TGCGCCAGCAGTGAGAGAGCGATGAACACTGAAGCTTTCTTT.

The J gene is TRBJ2-3, the V gene TRBV28, with D unclear. This CDR3 comprises 11 residues. CDR1 MDHEN and CDR2 SYDVKM come from the germline V gene. V shed 8 bases and J shed 2 bases, with 5 bases lying between them. The CDR3 region is CASGDTDTQYF. In DNA form, the CDR3 reads TGTGCCAGCGGAGACACAGATACGCAGTATTTT.

The V call is TRBV6-5, the J call TRBJ2-4; 8 bases match TRBD1. V dropped 5 bases and J dropped 3; count of bases not matched to a gene: 6. This CDR3 spans 15 amino acids. Germline V gene data show CDR1 as MNHEY and CDR2 as SVGAGI. CDR3 bases: TGTGCCAGCAGTGCAGGACAGGGAGGCAAAAACATTCAGTACTTC. Its protein product is CASSAGQGGKNIQYF.

The chain recombines TRBV11-2 with TRBJ2-7; 16 bases line up with TRBD2. With 0 bases clipped from V and 4 bases from J, the junction kept 3 bases outside the gene matches. The germline V gene has CDR1 SGHAT and CDR2 FQNNGV. The CDR3 has 17 residues. The DNA for the CDR3 is TGTGCCAGCAGCTTAGAGGGACTAGCGGGAGGGTTATACGAGCAGTACTTC. This sequence encodes CASSLEGLAGGLYEQYF.

V gene TRBV7-2 combines with J gene TRBJ2-3; maybe TRBD2 (5 bases). Germline CDR1 is SGHTA and CDR2 is FQGNSA. This CDR3 is built from 14 residues. The V end was cut by 7 bases, the J end by 4 bases, with 15 bases between. The chain's CDR3 is CASTPASRADTQYF. The CDR3 region has the DNA TGTGCCAGCACCCCTGCGTCGAGGGCAGATACGCAGTATTTT.

The chain recombines TRBV4-1 with TRBJ1-6; TRBD1 matches 8 bases. In germline, CDR1 is MGHRA, CDR2 YSYEKL. With V trimmed by 8 bases and J by 5 bases, 8 bases remained unmatched. The CDR3 length is 15 residues. DNA for the CDR3: TGCGCCAGCGTGGACAGGGTGGACCATAATTCACCCCTCCACTTT. Amino acids: CASVDRVDHNSPLHF.

J is TRBJ2-2 and V is TRBV7-8; TRBD1 might be the D (6 bases). Germline assignment: CDR1 SGHVS and CDR2 FQNEAQ. The ends were cut back, 4 bases at V and 8 bases at J, with 11 bases in the middle. The CDR3 length is 13 residues. CDR3 sequence: CASSSGASGELFF. CDR3 DNA sequence: TGTGCCAGCAGCTCAGGGGCCTCTGGGGAGCTGTTTTTT.

The V gene is TRBV28, the J gene TRBJ1-2; D ambiguous. Trimming took 6 bases from V and 2 from J, leaving 10 bases between them. The germline V gene has CDR1 MDHEN and CDR2 SYDVKM. The CDR3 has 13 residues. CDR3 coding DNA: TGTGCCAGCAGACGCAGTACAAACTATGGCTACACCTTC. Residues: CASRRSTNYGYTF.

The rearrangement uses TRBV27 and TRBJ2-5; tentatively, D is TRBD2 (6 bases). The DNA end is a closer match to TRBJ2-7, so the J assignment may be wrong. The CDR3 loop spans 15 amino acids. Germline V gives CDR1 MNHEY, CDR2 SMNVEV (reference sequence). The CDR3 region has the DNA TGTGCCAGCAGTTTATCATGGGCTAGCGACTACGAGCAGTACTTC. It encodes CASSLSWASDYEQYF.

The V and J genes are TRBV28 and TRBJ2-6, with 9 bases identical to TRBD1. CDR3 length: 18 residues. The V and J ends lost 5 bases and 2 bases, in that order; junction bases with no gene match: 10. In germline, CDR1 is MDHEN, CDR2 SYDVKM. CDR3 in DNA: TGTGCCAGCAGTCGACCCCCGGGACAGGGAACTGGGGCCAACGTCCTGACTTTC. Translating it yields CASSRPPGQGTGANVLTF.

This chain uses TRBV7-7 with TRBJ1-3; tentative D call: TRBD1 (6 bases). Germline CDR1 and CDR2: SSHAT and FNYEAQ (reference sequence). This CDR3 is 15 amino acids long. CDR3 sequence: CGVTGSNTSGNTIYF. CDR3 DNA sequence: TGTGGTGTCACAGGGTCAAACACCTCTGGAAACACCATATATTTT.

This clone showed up just a few times. V is TRBV2 and J is TRBJ1-2; 8 bases are a match to TRBD1. The junction had 15 bases not matched to a gene; V was cut back by 6 bases and J by 6 bases. The germline V gene encodes CDR1 SNHLY and CDR2 FYNNEI. The CDR3 is 16 residues long. CDR3 in DNA: TGTGCCAGCAGACGAACCGACAGGGGCACCCCTAATGGCTACACCTTC. This gives the protein CASRRTDRGTPNGYTF.

The chain links TRBV2 to TRBJ1-1, with 10 bases that match TRBD1. V lost 6 bases, J lost 3 bases, and 13 bases stayed unmatched. Germline V gene data show CDR1 as SNHLY and CDR2 as FYNNEI. The CDR3 contains 17 residues. The CDR3 spells CASSETGGGSPDTEAFF. The CDR3 DNA is TGTGCCAGCAGCGAGACAGGGGGCGGGTCACCAGACACTGAAGCTTTCTTT.